This TCR beta chain was recorded in a study of blood T cell repertoires in COVID-19. Turning to the study itself: COVID-19 samples collected from the United States, Italy and Spain covered acute and convalescent phases. The analysed material was cDNA or gDNA that came from T cells, B-cell-depleted T cells, or PBMCs.

Per the original data handling: Estimation of nucleated cell counts was performed using reference gene primer amplification. Measured with immunoSEQ multiplex PCR; TCRdb has only the in-frame clones, and not every one. V and J calls plus clone size are reproduced from that table; the DNA served to infer D and trimming. This sample has roughly 70,000 clones; nearly 80% occur once, and the top ten carry 6.3%. The receptor comes from a woman in her sixties or seventies with acute or convalescent COVID-19. Specimen: peripheral blood.

The CDR3 DNA sequence: TGTGCCACCAGCGACCGACCCGGGACAGAGGCCTACGAGCAGTACTTC. Protein sequence: CATSDRPGTEAYEQYF. The V gene is TRBV15, the J gene TRBJ2-7; TRBD1 aligns across 7 bases. CDR1 is LNHNV and CDR2 is YYDKDF in the germline V gene (reference sequence). With 5 bases clipped from V and 2 bases from J, the junction kept 12 bases outside the gene matches. This CDR3 has 16 residues.